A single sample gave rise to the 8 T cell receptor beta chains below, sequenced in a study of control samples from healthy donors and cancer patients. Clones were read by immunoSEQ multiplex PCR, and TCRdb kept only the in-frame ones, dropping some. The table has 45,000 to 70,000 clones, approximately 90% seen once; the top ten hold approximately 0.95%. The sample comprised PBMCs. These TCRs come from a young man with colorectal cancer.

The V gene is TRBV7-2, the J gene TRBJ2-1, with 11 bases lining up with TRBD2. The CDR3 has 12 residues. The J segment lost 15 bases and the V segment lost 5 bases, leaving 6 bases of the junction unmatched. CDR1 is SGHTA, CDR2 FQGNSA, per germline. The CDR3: CASSLTSGGPFF. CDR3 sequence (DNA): TGTGCCAGCAGCCTTACTAGCGGGGGTCCGTTCTTC. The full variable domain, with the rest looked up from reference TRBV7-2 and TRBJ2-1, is GAGVSQSPSNKVTEKGKDVELRCDPISGHTALYWYRQSLGQGLEFLIYFQGNSAPDKSGLPSDRFSAERTGGSVSTLTIQRTQQEDSAVYLCASSLTSGGPFFGPGTRLTVL.

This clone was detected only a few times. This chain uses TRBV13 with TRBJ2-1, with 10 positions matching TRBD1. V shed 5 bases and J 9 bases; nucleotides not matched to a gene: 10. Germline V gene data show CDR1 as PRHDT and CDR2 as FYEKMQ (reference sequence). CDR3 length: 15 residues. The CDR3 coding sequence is TGTGCCAGCAGCCGTGACAGGGGGCTCGGCGGTGAGCAGTTCTTC. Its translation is CASSRDRGLGGEQFF.

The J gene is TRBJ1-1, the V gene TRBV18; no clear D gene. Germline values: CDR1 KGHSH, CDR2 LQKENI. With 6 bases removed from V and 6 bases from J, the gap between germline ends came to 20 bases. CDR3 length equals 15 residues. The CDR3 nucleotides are TGTGCCAGCTCCCCCTTGAGGGATGGTACCTCTGAAGCTTTCTTT. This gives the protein CASSPLRDGTSEAFF.

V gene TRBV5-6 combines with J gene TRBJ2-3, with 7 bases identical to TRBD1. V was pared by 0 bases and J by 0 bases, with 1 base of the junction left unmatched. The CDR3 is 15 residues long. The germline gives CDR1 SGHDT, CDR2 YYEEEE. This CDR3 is CASSLGQGSTDTQYF. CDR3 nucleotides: TGTGCCAGCAGCTTGGGACAGGGAAGCACAGATACGCAGTATTTT.

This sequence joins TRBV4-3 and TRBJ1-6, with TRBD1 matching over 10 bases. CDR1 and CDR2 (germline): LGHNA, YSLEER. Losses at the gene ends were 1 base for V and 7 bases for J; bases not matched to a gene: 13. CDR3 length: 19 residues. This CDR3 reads CASSQVTGTGVRRNSPLHF. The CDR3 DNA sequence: TGCGCCAGCAGCCAAGTGACCGGGACAGGGGTTCGTAGGAATTCACCCCTCCACTTT.

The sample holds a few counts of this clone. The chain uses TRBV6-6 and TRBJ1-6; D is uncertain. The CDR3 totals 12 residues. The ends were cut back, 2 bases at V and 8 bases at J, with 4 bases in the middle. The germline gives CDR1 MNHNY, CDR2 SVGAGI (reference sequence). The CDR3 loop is CASSYRDSPLHF. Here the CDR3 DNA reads TGTGCCAGCAGTTACAGGGATTCACCCCTCCACTTT.

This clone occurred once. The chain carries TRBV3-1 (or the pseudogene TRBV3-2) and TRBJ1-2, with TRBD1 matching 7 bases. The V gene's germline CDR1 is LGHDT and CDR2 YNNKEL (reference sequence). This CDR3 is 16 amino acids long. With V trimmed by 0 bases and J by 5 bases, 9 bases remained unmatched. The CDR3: CASSQDGRGREYGYTF. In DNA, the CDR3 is TGTGCCAGCAGCCAAGATGGAAGGGGGCGGGAGTATGGCTACACCTTC.

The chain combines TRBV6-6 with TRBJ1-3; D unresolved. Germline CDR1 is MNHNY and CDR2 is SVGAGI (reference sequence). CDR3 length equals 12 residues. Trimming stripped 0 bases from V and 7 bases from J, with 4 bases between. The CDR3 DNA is TGTGCCAGCAGTTACTCTGCGAACACCATATATTTT. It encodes CASSYSANTIYF.